This T cell receptor (beta chain) is from a study of human T cells and chemical hapten exposure. Study context: Patch tests containing 0.01% DPC, applied to the upper back, were read at 6 days. Study outcomes and limitations: Once DPC sensitization occurred, TCRs above 1 in 1000 frequency showed no change.

After removal of 7 bases from V and 3 bases from J, the junction contained 4 bases not matched to a gene. The CDR3 consists of 14 residues. Described time point: patch test 1, 2 weeks after DPC sensitization. The treatment here: therapeutic diphenylcyclopropenone sensitization with weekly scalp DPC. This clonotype was seen ten or more times. As yet, its antigen is unknown. TCRdb fed the RACE reads into MiXCR, producing one record per CDR3 protein. The table lists just over 80,000 distinct CDR3 sequences, around 10% of them singletons. The rearrangement joins TRBV12-3 or TRBV12-4 to TRBJ2-1; 9 nucleotides match TRBD2. The input for sequencing was whole blood, taken in connection with sensitization to the hapten diphenylcyclopropenone (DPC). This sequence was found in a woman between 50 and 59 years old with alopecia areata. Some clones in this sample may be carry-over from other donors' samples. Written as DNA, the CDR3 is TGTGCCAGCAAGGAGACTAGCGGCTACAATGAGCAGTTCTTC. Its protein product is CASKETSGYNEQFF.